This note documents a single T cell receptor beta chain sequence. A modified ARM-PCR protocol with three rounds of nested PCR amplified TCRbeta. TCRdb re-derived calls from the multiplex PCR reads in MiXCR, one entry per CDR3 protein. In the table there are fewer than 45,000 distinct CDR3 sequences, roughly 60% of which are singletons. The sample belongs to a study of tumor and adjacent non-tumor tissue in lung cancer. Study at large: Patients comprised some eleven adenocarcinoma, a couple of squamous cell carcinoma and 1 small cell lung cancer.

RNA was extracted from bulk tissue without any cell sorting. More than 3 cm separated this lung sample from the edge of the tumor. This CDR3 has 14 amino acids. CDR1 and CDR2 (germline): SGHAT, FQDESV (reference sequence). This sequence was found in a woman aged 40 to 55 with non-small cell lung cancer. The chain carries TRBV11-1 and TRBJ2-7, with 9 bases fitting TRBD1. The sample was distant non-tumor lung tissue. Written as DNA, the CDR3 is TGTGATAGCAGCCGTACAGGGGGCAGCTACGAGCAGTACTTC. Translating gives CDSSRTGGSYEQYF.